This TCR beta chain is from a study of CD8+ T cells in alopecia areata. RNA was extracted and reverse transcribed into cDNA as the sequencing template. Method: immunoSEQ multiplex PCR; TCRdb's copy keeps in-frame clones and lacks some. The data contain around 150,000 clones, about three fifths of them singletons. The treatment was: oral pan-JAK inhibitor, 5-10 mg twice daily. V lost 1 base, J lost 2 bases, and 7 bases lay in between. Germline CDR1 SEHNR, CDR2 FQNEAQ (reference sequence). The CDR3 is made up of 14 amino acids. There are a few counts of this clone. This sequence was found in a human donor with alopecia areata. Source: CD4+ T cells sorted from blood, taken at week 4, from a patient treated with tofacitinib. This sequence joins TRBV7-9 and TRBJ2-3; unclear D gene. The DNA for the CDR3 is TGTGCCAGCAGCTTAGGGCCTTCCACAGATACGCAGTATTTT. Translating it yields CASSLGPSTDTQYF.